The rows below give T cell receptor beta chains drawn from one sample of a study of graft-versus-host responses after intestinal transplantation. This table comes from immunoSEQ multiplex PCR, and its TCRdb copy is limited to in-frame clones, with some not included. The table shows around 110,000 clones, with 85% to 95% occurring only once. These receptors lack a known antigen. The sequences come from unstimulated CD8+ T cells sorted from spleen or lymph node cells, collected before transplant. The receptor set was obtained from a human donor who was the organ donor for an intestinal transplant. CDR3s include the opening cysteine and the closing phenylalanine or tryptophan. A D gene is named only where the DNA matches it firmly. Clone size, where shown, is once, few, many, or a class for clones that have expanded.

d_gene: TRBD1; v_gene: TRBV4-3; abundance: once; j_gene: TRBJ1-1; CDR3nt: TGCGCCAGCAGCCTGGACAGGATCAACACTGAAGCTTTCTTT; CDR3aa: CASSLDRINTEAFF
d_gene: TRBD1; v_gene: TRBV7-9; abundance: -; j_gene: TRBJ1-5; CDR3nt: TGTGCCAGCAGCATCGGAGGACAGGGAGTCAATCAGCCCCAGCATTTT; CDR3aa: CASSIGGQGVNQPQHF
d_gene: -; v_gene: TRBV5-1; abundance: -; j_gene: TRBJ2-7; CDR3nt: TGCGCCAGCAGCGGGTCGAACCCCTACGAGCAGTACTTC; CDR3aa: CASSGSNPYEQYF
d_gene: TRBD1; v_gene: TRBV7-9; abundance: -; j_gene: TRBJ2-7; CDR3nt: TGTGCCAGCAGCCCCGGGACAGTAACCGAGCAGTACTTC; CDR3aa: CASSPGTVTEQYF
d_gene: -; v_gene: TRBV9; abundance: -; j_gene: TRBJ2-1; CDR3nt: TGTGCCAGCAGCGTAGGGACCGGTCGGGATGAGCAGTTCTTC; CDR3aa: CASSVGTGRDEQFF
d_gene: -; v_gene: TRBV6-1; abundance: -; j_gene: TRBJ2-1; CDR3nt: TGTGCCAGCCGGAGAGGGTCTGAGCAGTTCTTC; CDR3aa: CASRRGSEQFF
d_gene: -; v_gene: TRBV5-6; abundance: few; j_gene: TRBJ2-7; CDR3nt: TGTGCCAGCAGCTTGTTTCCTTCTGCGCGTCGGGACGAGCAGTACTTC; CDR3aa: CASSLFPSARRDEQYF
d_gene: TRBD1; v_gene: TRBV9; abundance: -; j_gene: TRBJ2-5; CDR3nt: TGTGCCAGCAGCGTAGAGGGGTGGGACAGGGGGGAGACCCAGTACTTC; CDR3aa: CASSVEGWDRGETQYF
d_gene: TRBD1; v_gene: TRBV5-5; abundance: -; j_gene: TRBJ2-1; CDR3nt: TGTGCCAGCAGCCTGACAGGGTACAATGAGCAGTTCTTC; CDR3aa: CASSLTGYNEQFF
d_gene: TRBD1; v_gene: TRBV9; abundance: -; j_gene: TRBJ1-1; CDR3nt: TGTGCCAGCAGCGAAGAGGGACAGGGCGACACTGAAGCTTTCTTT; CDR3aa: CASSEEGQGDTEAFF
d_gene: -; v_gene: TRBV28; abundance: -; j_gene: TRBJ2-7; CDR3nt: TGTGCCAGCAGCTCCCCGGCGGGGGCCTCCTACGAGCAGTACTTC; CDR3aa: CASSSPAGASYEQYF
d_gene: TRBD1; v_gene: TRBV4-3; abundance: once; j_gene: TRBJ1-2; CDR3nt: TGCGCCAGCAGCCAAGAACAGGGGGCATACTATGGCTACACCTTC; CDR3aa: CASSQEQGAYYGYTF
d_gene: -; v_gene: TRBV4-2; abundance: -; j_gene: TRBJ2-1; CDR3nt: TGTGCCAGCAGCCAAGACAGCTCTTACAATGAGCAGTTCTTC; CDR3aa: CASSQDSSYNEQFF
d_gene: -; v_gene: TRBV4-3; abundance: -; j_gene: TRBJ1-3; CDR3nt: TGCGCCAGCAGCCAAGTGGGGATTAGAGGGGGGGGAAACACCATATATTTT; CDR3aa: CASSQVGIRGGGNTIYF
d_gene: -; v_gene: TRBV6-5; abundance: -; j_gene: TRBJ2-1; CDR3nt: TGTGCCAGCAGCTTCGAGATAGACAATGAGCAGTTCTTC; CDR3aa: CASSFEIDNEQFF
d_gene: -; v_gene: TRBV25-1; abundance: -; j_gene: TRBJ2-7; CDR3nt: TGTGCCAGCAGTTTCAGGGAGAGCTCCTACGAGCAGTACTTC; CDR3aa: CASSFRESSYEQYF
d_gene: -; v_gene: TRBV7-8; abundance: -; j_gene: TRBJ2-5; CDR3nt: TGTGCCAGCATCGGTAACAGGGGACTGAAGCAAGAGACCCAGTACTTC; CDR3aa: CASIGNRGLKQETQYF
d_gene: -; v_gene: TRBV6-1; abundance: -; j_gene: TRBJ2-3; CDR3nt: TGTGCCAGCAGGGTAGCTGACTCTAGCACAGATACGCAGTATTTT; CDR3aa: CASRVADSSTDTQYF